This is a list of T cell receptor beta chains from one sample in a study of T cells in Graves' hyperthyroidism and ophthalmopathy. Via MiXCR, TCRdb re-called the multiplex PCR reads, giving one row per CDR3 protein. The sample includes 700,000 to 950,000 distinct CDR3 sequences, 35% seen only once; the top ten take around 30%. The sequenced material came from blood. These receptors all stem from a woman aged 35 to 49 with Graves' hyperthyroidism. CDR3s include the opening cysteine and the closing phenylalanine or tryptophan. Each record gives: D gene, clone size, J gene, V gene, CDR3 DNA, CDR3 protein. A D gene is named only where the DNA matches it firmly. Size values are once, few and many counts, or a class for expanded clones, and some rows have none.

>.|.|TRBJ2-7|TRBV19
TGTGCCAGTAGTCAGCACCAGGGGAGCTCCTACGAGCAGTACTTC
CASSQHQGSSYEQYF
>.|few|TRBJ1-5|TRBV6-2/TRBV6-3
TGTGCCAGCCGACCTCCGGGGAGCAATCAGCCCCAGCATTTT
CASRPPGSNQPQHF
>.|many|TRBJ1-5|TRBV12-3/TRBV12-4
TGTGCCAGCAGTCAACAGGAGTATCAGCCCCAGCATTTT
CASSQQEYQPQHF
>.|few|TRBJ1-1|TRBV7-9
TGTGCCAGCAGCCTCCTTGGACAGACAACTGAAGCTTTCTTT
CASSLLGQTTEAFF
>.|few|TRBJ1-2|TRBV7-2
TGTGCCAGCAGATTAAGTAGGGTATCGTATGGCTACACCTTC
CASRLSRVSYGYTF
>.|once|TRBJ2-7|TRBV2
TGTGCCAGCAGTGTGTCGGGAGTCTCCTACGAGCAGTACTTC
CASSVSGVSYEQYF
>TRBD1|.|TRBJ1-2|TRBV5-1
TGCGCCAGCAGCTTATTACCGGGACAGAGGGCCGATGGCTACACCTTC
CASSLLPGQRADGYTF
>TRBD1|few|TRBJ1-6|TRBV7-2
TGTGCCAGCAGCCCAAGGACAGGGTCTAATTCACCCCTCCACTTT
CASSPRTGSNSPLHF
>.|many|TRBJ2-5|TRBV7-2
TGTGCCAGCAGCGCAAGGGACCATGAAGAGACCCAGTACTTC
CASSARDHEETQYF
>.|many|TRBJ1-2|TRBV24-1
TGTGCCACCAGTGACTTCCCGACAAATGGCTACACCTTC
CATSDFPTNGYTF
>.|.|TRBJ1-2|TRBV15
TGTGCCACCAGCAGTGACTTCGGACATTATGGCTACACCTTC
CATSSDFGHYGYTF
>.|few|TRBJ1-2|TRBV11-2
TGTGCCAGCAGTTCGGCAGGGAAGGGTGGCTACACCTTC
CASSSAGKGGYTF
>.|few|TRBJ2-7|TRBV5-1
TGCGCCAGCAGCACGCTCCTCCACTACGAGCAGTACTTC
CASSTLLHYEQYF
>.|many|TRBJ1-2|TRBV2
TGTGCCAGCAGTGGTCAGGGAGGGGAAAGCTACACCTTC
CASSGQGGESYTF